These T cell receptor beta chains were read from a single sample in a study of T cell responses to AZD1222 COVID-19 vaccine. The table came from immunoSEQ multiplex PCR; TCRdb's copy has only in-frame clones and leaves some out. The sample yields 93,000 or so clones, around 90% seen once. Specimen: peripheral blood, collected on day 0 of AZD1222 vaccination. The receptors here all came from an adult in good health. Each CDR3 is given with its conserved first and last residue. The D gene is left open where the match is weak. Clone size appears in some rows only: once, few, many, or a class for an expanded clone.

clone_size: NA; d_call: NA; v_call: TRBV6-1; j_call: TRBJ1-2; cdr3_nt: TGTGCCAGCAGTGATCCAGGGTGGGCTAACTATGGCTACACCTTC; cdr3_aa: CASSDPGWANYGYTF
clone_size: NA; d_call: NA; v_call: TRBV2; j_call: TRBJ2-7; cdr3_nt: TGTGCCAGCAGCCGACAGAGCGTAACCTACGAGCAGTACTTC; cdr3_aa: CASSRQSVTYEQYF
clone_size: NA; d_call: NA; v_call: TRBV29-1; j_call: TRBJ2-1; cdr3_nt: TGCAGCGTTGAAGAACCAATTAGGCGTGAGCAGTTCTTC; cdr3_aa: CSVEEPIRREQFF
clone_size: NA; d_call: NA; v_call: TRBV4-1; j_call: TRBJ2-5; cdr3_nt: TGCGCCAGCAGCCAACCAGGGCACGGGGATGAGACCCAGTACTTC; cdr3_aa: CASSQPGHGDETQYF
clone_size: NA; d_call: NA; v_call: TRBV10-3; j_call: TRBJ1-6; cdr3_nt: TGTGCCATCAGCAAGGGGGGCAGGAGAGGCTATAATTCACCCCTCCACTTT; cdr3_aa: CAISKGGRRGYNSPLHF
clone_size: NA; d_call: NA; v_call: TRBV19; j_call: TRBJ1-2; cdr3_nt: TGTGCCAGTAGTATGGGGGCCAGCTATGGCTACACCTTC; cdr3_aa: CASSMGASYGYTF
clone_size: NA; d_call: NA; v_call: TRBV6-5; j_call: TRBJ1-1; cdr3_nt: TGTGCCAGCAGATTCGACAGGATGAACACTGAAGCTTTCTTT; cdr3_aa: CASRFDRMNTEAFF
clone_size: NA; d_call: NA; v_call: TRBV7-9; j_call: TRBJ2-7; cdr3_nt: TGTGCCAGCAGTCCCTCGGGCGGGGCCTACGAGCAGTACTTC; cdr3_aa: CASSPSGGAYEQYF
clone_size: NA; d_call: NA; v_call: TRBV28; j_call: TRBJ2-1; cdr3_nt: TGTGCCAGCAGTTTAACTAATGAGCAGTTCTTC; cdr3_aa: CASSLTNEQFF
clone_size: NA; d_call: NA; v_call: TRBV9; j_call: TRBJ1-3; cdr3_nt: TGTGCCAGCAGCCCACAGAGAGGGGGTGCCGGAAACACCATATATTTT; cdr3_aa: CASSPQRGGAGNTIYF
clone_size: few; d_call: NA; v_call: TRBV7-3; j_call: TRBJ1-6; cdr3_nt: TGTGCCAGCAGCTTAGGGGACCTCAATTCACCCCTCCACTTT; cdr3_aa: CASSLGDLNSPLHF
clone_size: NA; d_call: NA; v_call: TRBV9; j_call: TRBJ1-2; cdr3_nt: TGTGCCAGCAGTGAAAGGACAGATACCTATGGTGGCTACACCTTC; cdr3_aa: CASSERTDTYGGYTF
clone_size: NA; d_call: NA; v_call: TRBV20-1; j_call: TRBJ2-5; cdr3_nt: TGCAGCCCTCGGGCGGAAGAGACCCAGTACTTC; cdr3_aa: CSPRAEETQYF
clone_size: NA; d_call: NA; v_call: TRBV10-3; j_call: TRBJ1-6; cdr3_nt: TGTGCCATCAGTGAGTCGAGGTCCCCAGGGACTAATTCACCCCTCCACTTT; cdr3_aa: CAISESRSPGTNSPLHF
clone_size: few; d_call: TRBD1; v_call: TRBV30; j_call: TRBJ1-5; cdr3_nt: TGTGCCTGGAGTACCGGACAGGGGAGCAATCAGCCCCAGCATTTT; cdr3_aa: CAWSTGQGSNQPQHF
clone_size: NA; d_call: NA; v_call: TRBV30; j_call: TRBJ1-3; cdr3_nt: TGTGCCTGGAGGCCGGGGGTGGGAAACACCATATATTTT; cdr3_aa: CAWRPGVGNTIYF
clone_size: NA; d_call: NA; v_call: TRBV11-2; j_call: TRBJ1-2; cdr3_nt: TGTGCCAGCAGCTTAGTCGCAGCAAACGACTATGGCTACACCTTC; cdr3_aa: CASSLVAANDYGYTF
clone_size: NA; d_call: NA; v_call: TRBV7-2; j_call: TRBJ1-3; cdr3_nt: TGTGCCAGCAGCTTAGTGGGAGGGGCGGTTGGAAACACCATATATTTT; cdr3_aa: CASSLVGGAVGNTIYF
clone_size: few; d_call: NA; v_call: TRBV6-5; j_call: TRBJ1-1; cdr3_nt: TGTGCCATCAGGATGAACACTGAAGCTTTCTTT; cdr3_aa: CAIRMNTEAFF
clone_size: NA; d_call: NA; v_call: TRBV11-3; j_call: TRBJ2-1; cdr3_nt: TGTGCCAGCAGCGCCTCTAGCCCCCGCGCTTACAATGAGCAGTTCTTC; cdr3_aa: CASSASSPRAYNEQFF
clone_size: NA; d_call: NA; v_call: TRBV27; j_call: TRBJ2-5; cdr3_nt: TGTGCCAGCAGTACGGTCCGGGACGGCAAGTGGACCCAGTACTTC; cdr3_aa: CASSTVRDGKWTQYF
clone_size: NA; d_call: NA; v_call: TRBV4-1; j_call: TRBJ2-1; cdr3_nt: TGCGCCAGCAGCCCACCCCGTATGCTCTCGCCCTACAATGAGCAGTTCTTC; cdr3_aa: CASSPPRMLSPYNEQFF
clone_size: few; d_call: NA; v_call: TRBV4-2; j_call: TRBJ2-7; cdr3_nt: TGTGCCAGCAGCCAAGATAAAGAGCCCTACGAGCAGTACTTC; cdr3_aa: CASSQDKEPYEQYF
clone_size: few; d_call: TRBD1; v_call: TRBV5-1; j_call: TRBJ1-2; cdr3_nt: TGCGCCAGCAGCTTTTCCCGGGACAGGGGGAGGAACTATGGCTACACCTTC; cdr3_aa: CASSFSRDRGRNYGYTF
clone_size: NA; d_call: NA; v_call: TRBV2; j_call: TRBJ2-1; cdr3_nt: TGTGCCAGCAAGTTCACTGGGGATGAGCAGTTCTTC; cdr3_aa: CASKFTGDEQFF
clone_size: NA; d_call: NA; v_call: TRBV7-9; j_call: TRBJ1-1; cdr3_nt: TGTGCCAGCAGCTTAGTGAACACTGAAGCTTTCTTT; cdr3_aa: CASSLVNTEAFF
clone_size: NA; d_call: TRBD1; v_call: TRBV24-1; j_call: TRBJ1-1; cdr3_nt: TGTGCCACCAGTGACCATGGACAGGGTGGGAAAGCTTTCTTT; cdr3_aa: CATSDHGQGGKAFF
clone_size: NA; d_call: TRBD1; v_call: TRBV6-1; j_call: TRBJ1-1; cdr3_nt: TGTGCCAGCAGTGAAGCGTTAGGGACAGTTTTGAACACTGAAGCTTTCTTT; cdr3_aa: CASSEALGTVLNTEAFF
clone_size: NA; d_call: NA; v_call: TRBV4-1; j_call: TRBJ1-1; cdr3_nt: TGCGCCAGCAGCAAGACGTTAGGACGGGGGGAGAACACTGAAGCTTTCTTT; cdr3_aa: CASSKTLGRGENTEAFF
clone_size: NA; d_call: NA; v_call: TRBV6-6; j_call: TRBJ1-3; cdr3_nt: TGTGCCAGCACGGCAAGGGTATCTGGAAACACCATATATTTT; cdr3_aa: CASTARVSGNTIYF
clone_size: once; d_call: NA; v_call: TRBV1; j_call: TRBJ1-1; cdr3_nt: TGCACCAGCAGCCTCGGCGGTGGGAAGGCTGAAGCTTTCTTT; cdr3_aa: CTSSLGGGKAEAFF
clone_size: NA; d_call: TRBD1; v_call: TRBV6-5; j_call: TRBJ2-7; cdr3_nt: TGTGCCAGCAGACGGACAGGGAATAAGGACGAGCAGTACTTC; cdr3_aa: CASRRTGNKDEQYF
clone_size: once; d_call: NA; v_call: TRBV29-1; j_call: TRBJ2-2; cdr3_nt: TGCAGCGTCTCAGGGGCCGGGGAGCTGTTTTTT; cdr3_aa: CSVSGAGELFF
clone_size: NA; d_call: NA; v_call: TRBV28; j_call: TRBJ2-7; cdr3_nt: TGTGCCACCACCCGGGACATTTTCTACGAGCAGTACTTC; cdr3_aa: CATTRDIFYEQYF